This T cell receptor beta chain was recorded in a study of blood T cell repertoires in COVID-19. Study details: Acute-phase and convalescent COVID-19 samples originated in the United States, Italy and Spain. PBMCs, B-cell-depleted T cells, or T cells provided the cDNA or gDNA that made up the material.

In the original workflow: Scientists estimated how many nucleated cells there were by amplifying reference gene primers. The data were produced by immunoSEQ multiplex PCR, yet TCRdb's version contains in-frame clones alone and is incomplete. V, J and clone size derive from that table, while D and trimming were established from the DNA sequence. Among a few hundred thousand clones listed, 70% to 90% were seen once. This CDR3 is 15 amino acids long. Trimming stripped 4 bases from V and 1 base from J, with 11 bases between. Germline values: CDR1 SGHAT, CDR2 FQNNGV. The sample consisted of peripheral blood. The chain couples TRBV11-2 to TRBJ1-3; TRBD1 might be the D (6 bases). This receptor was identified in a woman in her 30s who had recovered from COVID-19. The CDR3 is CASSYRDTSGNTIYF. The CDR3 nucleotides read TGTGCCAGCAGCTACCGGGACACTTCTGGAAACACCATATATTTT.